This record looks at one TCR beta chain sequence and its context. Its antigen remains unidentified. This sample was taken from a study of CD8+CD57+ T cells in acquired aplastic anemia. Overall study: The average for DNA from sorted CD4+ and CD8+ cells was 2.5 to 4 ug. The study's findings and limits: Statistical testing detected no significant gap in CD8+ Simpson's diversity between patients and controls.

CDR1 and CDR2 (germline): MDHEN, SYDVKM. The CDR3 has 17 residues. Deletions cut 4 bases from V and 0 bases from J, with 15 bases between. Patients who underwent sequencing had shown CD8+CD57+ cell expansion by flow cytometry. Genomic DNA acted as the template from which TCR beta VDJ combination and CDR3 sequence profiling were carried out. TCRdb redid the calling of the reads with MiXCR, one entry per CDR3 protein. The sample comprises roughly 170,000 distinct CDR3 sequences, less than 50% of which are singletons, and approximately 12% rests with the top ten. The sequence was collected from a human donor with aplastic anemia. Input material: sorted CD4+, CD8+, or CD8+CD57+ T cells (not recorded which) from PBMCs. The V and J genes are TRBV28 and TRBJ1-4; weak D call: TRBD1 (5 bases). The CDR3 nucleotides are TGTGCCAGCAGTTATGCCTTGTTGGGGGCAACTAATGAAAAACTGTTTTTT. This translates into CASSYALLGATNEKLFF.